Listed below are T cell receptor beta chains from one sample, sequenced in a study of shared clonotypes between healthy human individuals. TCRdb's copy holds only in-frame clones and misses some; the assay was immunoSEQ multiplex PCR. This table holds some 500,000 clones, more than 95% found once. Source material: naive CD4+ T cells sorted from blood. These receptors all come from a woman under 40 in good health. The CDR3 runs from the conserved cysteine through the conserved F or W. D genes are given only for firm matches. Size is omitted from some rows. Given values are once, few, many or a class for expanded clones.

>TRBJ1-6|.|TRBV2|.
CASSETAGEFSSPLHF
TGTGCCAGCAGTGAAACGGCAGGGGAGTTCAGTTCACCCCTCCACTTT
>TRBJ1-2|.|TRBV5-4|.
CASSPRDGNYGYTF
TGTGCCAGCAGCCCCCGGGACGGGAACTATGGCTACACCTTC
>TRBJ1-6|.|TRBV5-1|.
CASSFGVNSPLHF
TGCGCCAGCAGCTTCGGAGTAAATTCACCCCTCCACTTT
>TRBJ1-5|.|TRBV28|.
CASSFSAQPQPQHF
TGTGCCAGCAGTTTTTCGGCGCAGCCCCAGCCCCAGCATTTT
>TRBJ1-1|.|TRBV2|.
CASKPQTAWGTEAFF
TGTGCCAGCAAACCGCAGACAGCCTGGGGCACTGAAGCTTTCTTT
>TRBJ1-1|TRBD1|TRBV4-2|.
CASSQTGTGDTEAFF
TGTGCCAGCAGCCAAACCGGGACAGGGGACACTGAAGCTTTCTTT
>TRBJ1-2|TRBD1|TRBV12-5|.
CASGRGQSNYGYTF
TGTGCTAGTGGACGGGGACAGTCTAACTATGGCTACACCTTC
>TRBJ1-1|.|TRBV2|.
CASRGQLNTEAFF
TGTGCCAGCAGAGGACAGTTGAACACTGAAGCTTTCTTT
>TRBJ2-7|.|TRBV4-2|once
CASSQNYEQYF
TGTGCCAGCAGCCAAAACTACGAGCAGTACTTC
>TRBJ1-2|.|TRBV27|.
CASSEGLPLGGYTF
TGTGCCAGCAGCGAAGGACTCCCCCTGGGGGGCTACACCTTC
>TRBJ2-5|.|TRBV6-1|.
CASSDGLSQETQYF
TGTGCCAGCAGTGACGGTCTTAGCCAAGAGACCCAGTACTTC